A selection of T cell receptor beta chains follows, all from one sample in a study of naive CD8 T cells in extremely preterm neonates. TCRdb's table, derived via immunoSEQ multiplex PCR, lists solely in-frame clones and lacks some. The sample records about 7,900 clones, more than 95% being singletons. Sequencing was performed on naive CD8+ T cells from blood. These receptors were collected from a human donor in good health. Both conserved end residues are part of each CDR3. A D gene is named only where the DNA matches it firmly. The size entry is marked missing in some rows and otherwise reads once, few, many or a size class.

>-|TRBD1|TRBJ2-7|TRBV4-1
TGCGCCAGCAGCCAACGGGACAGGGAGAACGAGCAGTACTTC
CASSQRDRENEQYF
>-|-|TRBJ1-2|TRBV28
TGTGCCAGCAGTTTTGGCCCCGTTTCCCATGGCTACACCTTC
CASSFGPVSHGYTF
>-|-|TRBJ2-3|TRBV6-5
TGTGCCAGCAGTTACCCGACCGGCGGGGCCCACGGTACGCAGTATTTT
CASSYPTGGAHGTQYF
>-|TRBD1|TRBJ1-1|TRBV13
TGTGCCAGCAGCCCGGACAGGGGGCGGAGGACTGAAGCTTTCTTT
CASSPDRGRRTEAFF
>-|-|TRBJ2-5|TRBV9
TGTGCCAGCAGCCCACAGGGTTCCCAAGAGACCCAGTACTTC
CASSPQGSQETQYF
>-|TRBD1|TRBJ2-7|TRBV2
TGTGCCAGCAGTGAATACGGGACAGGGTTCAACGAGCAGTACTTC
CASSEYGTGFNEQYF
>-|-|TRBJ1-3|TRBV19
TGTGCCAGTAGTATAGCTCCGGGAAACACCATATATTTT
CASSIAPGNTIYF
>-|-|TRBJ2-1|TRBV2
TGTGCCAGCAGTTCACGGAATGAGCAGTTCTTC
CASSSRNEQFF
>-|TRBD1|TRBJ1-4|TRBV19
TGTGCCAGTAGTTTGACAGGGATGGATGAAAAACTGTTTTTT
CASSLTGMDEKLFF
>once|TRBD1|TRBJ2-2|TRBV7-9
TGTGCCAGCAGCCACGCCCCGGGACAGGGGGCCGGGGAGCTGTTTTTT
CASSHAPGQGAGELFF
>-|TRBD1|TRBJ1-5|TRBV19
TGTGCCAGTAGTATTTTGAGTGACAGGGAAAATCAGCCCCAGCATTTT
CASSILSDRENQPQHF
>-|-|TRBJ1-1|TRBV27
TGTGCCAGCAGTGCAGGGTTTATGAACACTGAAGCTTTCTTT
CASSAGFMNTEAFF
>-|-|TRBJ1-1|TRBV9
TGTGCCAGCAGCGTAGGGTTAGGGGGGTTTGGGGGGGTGAACACTGAAGCTTTCTTT
CASSVGLGGFGGVNTEAFF
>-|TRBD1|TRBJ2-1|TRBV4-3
TGCGCCAGCAGCCAGGGACAGGGCCTTGGCAATGAGCAGTTCTTC
CASSQGQGLGNEQFF
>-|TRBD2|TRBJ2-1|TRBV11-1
TGTGCCAGCAGCCCTGGGACTAGCGGGAGAGGGGTTGAGCAGTTCTTC
CASSPGTSGRGVEQFF
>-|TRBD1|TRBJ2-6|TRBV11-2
TGTGCCAGCAGCTTAGGGGAGTCAGGGGGCGCTTCTGGGGCCAACGTCCTGACTTTC
CASSLGESGGASGANVLTF
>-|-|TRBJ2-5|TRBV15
TGTGCCACCAGCAGAGGGGGGCAGCGCCAAGAGACCCAGTACTTC
CATSRGGQRQETQYF
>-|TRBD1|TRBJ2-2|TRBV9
TGTGCCAGCAGCGTAGTGACAGGGACGGTCACCGGGGAGCTGTTTTTT
CASSVVTGTVTGELFF
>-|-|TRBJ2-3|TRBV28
TGTGCCAGCAGTCCCAGTGGGCCCTACACAGATACGCAGTATTTT
CASSPSGPYTDTQYF
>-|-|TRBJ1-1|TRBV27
TGTGCCAGCAGTTTATCCGGCAGGGGGAACACTGAAGCTTTCTTT
CASSLSGRGNTEAFF
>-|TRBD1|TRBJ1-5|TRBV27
TGTGCCAGCAGGCCGACAGGGGGCGATCAGCCCCAGCATTTT
CASRPTGGDQPQHF
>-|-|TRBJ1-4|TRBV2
TGTGCCAGCAGTGATGGGGCAGGATATGAAAAACTGTTTTTT
CASSDGAGYEKLFF
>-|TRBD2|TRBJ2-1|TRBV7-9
TGTGCCAGCAGCTCCGGGACTAGCGGGCCCGGGGAAAACAATGAGCAGTTCTTC
CASSSGTSGPGENNEQFF
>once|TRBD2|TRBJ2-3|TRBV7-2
TGTGCCAGCAGCTTAGCCCCTGTAGGACTAGCGGTCACAGATACGCAGTATTTT
CASSLAPVGLAVTDTQYF
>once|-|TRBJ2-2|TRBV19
TGTGCCAGTAGCGCGTGGAACACCGGGGAGCTGTTTTTT
CASSAWNTGELFF
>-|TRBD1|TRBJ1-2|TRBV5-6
TGTGCCAGCAGCACCGGGACAGGGGGGATAAGTGGCTACACCTTC
CASSTGTGGISGYTF
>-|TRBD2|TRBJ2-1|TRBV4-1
TGCGCCAGCAGCCAAGATCAACTAGCGGGGGATGAGCAGTTCTTC
CASSQDQLAGDEQFF
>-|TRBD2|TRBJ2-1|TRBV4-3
TGCGCCAGCAGCCAAGGACTAGCGGGAGTAGCCACTTTGAACAATGAGCAGTTCTTC
CASSQGLAGVATLNNEQFF
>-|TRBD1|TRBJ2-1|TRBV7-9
TGTGCCAGCAGGACAGGGGTGAGCTCCTACAATGAGCAGTTCTTC
CASRTGVSSYNEQFF
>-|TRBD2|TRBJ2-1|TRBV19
TGTGCCAGTAGTATACTCCGAAGCGCCTGGAGCGGGAACTTCCACAATGAGCAGTTCTTC
CASSILRSAWSGNFHNEQFF
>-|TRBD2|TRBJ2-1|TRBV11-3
TGTGCCAGCAGCCCAGAACGGGGGGGCGCGTACAATGAGCAGTTCTTC
CASSPERGGAYNEQFF
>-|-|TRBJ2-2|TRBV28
TGTGCCAGCAGCCCGGACACCGGGGAGCTGTTTTTT
CASSPDTGELFF
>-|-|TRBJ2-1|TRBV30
TGTGCCTGGAGTGAGCAGGCATACAATGAGCAGTTCTTC
CAWSEQAYNEQFF
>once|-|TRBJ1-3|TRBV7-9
TGTGCCAGCAGCTTAGTTTTGGCTGGTATCGTCGGAAACACCATATATTTT
CASSLVLAGIVGNTIYF
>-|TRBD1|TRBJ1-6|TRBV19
TGTGCCAGTAGTAAGCGACAGGGGACAAATCGGTATTCACCCCTCCACTTT
CASSKRQGTNRYSPLHF
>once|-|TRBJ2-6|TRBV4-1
TGCGCCAGCAGCCCCGAACGACAGGAACGCTCTGGGGCCAACGTCCTGACTTTC
CASSPERQERSGANVLTF
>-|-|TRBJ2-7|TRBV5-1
TGCGCCAGCAGCTTGGAAGGAGGAGCCTACGAGCAGTACTTC
CASSLEGGAYEQYF
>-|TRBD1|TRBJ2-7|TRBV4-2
TGTGCCAGCAGCCATGGGACAGGGAAGCACGAGCAGTACTTC
CASSHGTGKHEQYF
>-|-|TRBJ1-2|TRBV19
TGTGCCAGTACAGTCACAGCTTCGTATGGCTACACCTTC
CASTVTASYGYTF
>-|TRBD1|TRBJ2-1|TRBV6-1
TGTGCCAGCATCGGACAGGGAGCCTACAATGAGCAGTTCTTC
CASIGQGAYNEQFF
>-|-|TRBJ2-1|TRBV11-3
TGTGCCAGCAGCTTATATGTTGCTAGCTCCTACAATGAGCAGTTCTTC
CASSLYVASSYNEQFF
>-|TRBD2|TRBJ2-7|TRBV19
TGTGCCAGTAGTCTTAGACTAGCGGGGGCACTCTCCTACGAGCAGTACTTC
CASSLRLAGALSYEQYF
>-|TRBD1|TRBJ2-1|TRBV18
TGTGCCAGCTCACCCGGTGACAGGGACGGGGCCAATGAGCAGTTCTTC
CASSPGDRDGANEQFF
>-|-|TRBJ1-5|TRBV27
TGTGCCAGCAGCCTTGAGGGGACTTATCAGCCCCAGCATTTT
CASSLEGTYQPQHF
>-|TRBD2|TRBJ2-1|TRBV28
TGTGCCAGCAATCCACAGGGGGCTGGTCTAGCGGGAGGCTACAATGAGCAGTTCTTC
CASNPQGAGLAGGYNEQFF
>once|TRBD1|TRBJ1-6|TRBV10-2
TGCGCCATTGCGCCTCAGGGGGACTTACTTTCACCCCTCCACTTT
CAIAPQGDLLSPLHF
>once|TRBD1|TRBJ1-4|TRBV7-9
TGTGCCAGCAGCTTAGAAGTTGGGACAGCTAATGAAAAACTGTTTTTT
CASSLEVGTANEKLFF
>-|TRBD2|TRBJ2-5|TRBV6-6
TGTGCCAGCAGTTACGATCTAGCGGGGACGGTTGAGACCCAGTACTTC
CASSYDLAGTVETQYF
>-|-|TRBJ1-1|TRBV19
TGTGCCAGTACTACCCCTGGTCAGGTCCGGAACACTGAAGCTTTCTTT
CASTTPGQVRNTEAFF
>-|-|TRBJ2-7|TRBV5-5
TGTGCCAGCAGCTTGGTTACAGGGTACGAGCAGTACTTC
CASSLVTGYEQYF
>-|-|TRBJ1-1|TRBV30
TGTGCCTGGAGTGGGACTTTGAACACTGAAGCTTTCTTT
CAWSGTLNTEAFF